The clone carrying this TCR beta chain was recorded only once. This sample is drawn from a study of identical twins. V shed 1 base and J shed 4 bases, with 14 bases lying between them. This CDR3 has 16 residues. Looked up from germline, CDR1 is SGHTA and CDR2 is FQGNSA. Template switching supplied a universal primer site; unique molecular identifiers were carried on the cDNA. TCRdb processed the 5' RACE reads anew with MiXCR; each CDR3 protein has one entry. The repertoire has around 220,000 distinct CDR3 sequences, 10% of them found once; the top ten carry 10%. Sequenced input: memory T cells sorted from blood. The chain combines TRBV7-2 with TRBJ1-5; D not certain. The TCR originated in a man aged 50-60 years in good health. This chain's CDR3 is CASSLGSRAANQPQHF. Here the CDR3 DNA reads TGTGCCAGCAGCTTAGGGTCAAGGGCAGCAAATCAGCCCCAGCATTTT.